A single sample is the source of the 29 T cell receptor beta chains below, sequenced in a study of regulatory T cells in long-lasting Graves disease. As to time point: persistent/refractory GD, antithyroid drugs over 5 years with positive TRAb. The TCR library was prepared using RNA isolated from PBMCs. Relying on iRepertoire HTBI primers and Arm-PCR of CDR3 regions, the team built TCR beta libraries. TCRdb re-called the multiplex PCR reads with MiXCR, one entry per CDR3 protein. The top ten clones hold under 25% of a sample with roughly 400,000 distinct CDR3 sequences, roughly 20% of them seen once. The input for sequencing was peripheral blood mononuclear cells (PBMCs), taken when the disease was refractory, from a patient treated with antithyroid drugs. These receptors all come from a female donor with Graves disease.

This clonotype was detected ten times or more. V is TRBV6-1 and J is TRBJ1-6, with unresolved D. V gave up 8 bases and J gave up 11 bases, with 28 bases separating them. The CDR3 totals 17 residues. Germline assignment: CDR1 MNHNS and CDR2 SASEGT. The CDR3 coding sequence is TGTGCCAGCGCCCCCCGGCTCACGGAGGGTTGGAGAACACCCCTCCACTTT. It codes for CASAPRLTEGWRTPLHF.

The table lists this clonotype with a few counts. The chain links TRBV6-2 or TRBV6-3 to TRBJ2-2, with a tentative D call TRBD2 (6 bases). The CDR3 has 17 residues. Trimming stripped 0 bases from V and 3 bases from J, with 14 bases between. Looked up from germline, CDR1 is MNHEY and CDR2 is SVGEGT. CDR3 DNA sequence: TGTGCCAGCAGTTACTCGACGCCGGGGGTCTACACCGGGGAGCTGTTTTTT. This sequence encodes CASSYSTPGVYTGELFF.

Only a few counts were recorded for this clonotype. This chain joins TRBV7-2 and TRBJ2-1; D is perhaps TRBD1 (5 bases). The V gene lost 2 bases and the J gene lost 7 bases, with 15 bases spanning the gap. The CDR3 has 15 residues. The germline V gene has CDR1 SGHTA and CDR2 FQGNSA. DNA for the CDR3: TGTGCCAGCAGCTTATATGCAGGGTCCCAAAATGAGCAGTTCTTC. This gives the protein CASSLYAGSQNEQFF.

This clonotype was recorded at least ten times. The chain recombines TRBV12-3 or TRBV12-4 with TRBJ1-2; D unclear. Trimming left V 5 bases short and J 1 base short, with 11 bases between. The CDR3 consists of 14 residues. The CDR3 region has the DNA TGTGCCAGCAGTCTCCTTCCGGTTAACTATGGCTACACCTTC. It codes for CASSLLPVNYGYTF.

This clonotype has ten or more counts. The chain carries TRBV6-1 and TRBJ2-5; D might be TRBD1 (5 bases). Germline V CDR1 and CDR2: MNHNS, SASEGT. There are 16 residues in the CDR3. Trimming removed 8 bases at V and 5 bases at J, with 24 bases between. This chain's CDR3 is CASLDIGQGIGETQYF. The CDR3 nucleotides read TGTGCCAGCCTTGACATAGGCCAGGGAATTGGGGAGACCCAGTACTTC.

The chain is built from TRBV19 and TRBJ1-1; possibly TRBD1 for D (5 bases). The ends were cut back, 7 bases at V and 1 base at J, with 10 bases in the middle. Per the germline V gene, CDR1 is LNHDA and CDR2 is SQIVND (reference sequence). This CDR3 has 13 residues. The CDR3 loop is CASKGKRNTEAFF. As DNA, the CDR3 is TGTGCCAGTAAGGGGAAAAGGAACACTGAAGCTTTCTTT. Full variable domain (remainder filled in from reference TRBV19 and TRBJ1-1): DGGITQSPKYLFRKEGQNVTLSCEQNLNHDAMYWYRQDPGQGLRLIYYSQIVNDFQKGDIAEGYSVSREKKESFPLTVTSAQKNPTAFYLCASKGKRNTEAFFGQGTRLTVV.

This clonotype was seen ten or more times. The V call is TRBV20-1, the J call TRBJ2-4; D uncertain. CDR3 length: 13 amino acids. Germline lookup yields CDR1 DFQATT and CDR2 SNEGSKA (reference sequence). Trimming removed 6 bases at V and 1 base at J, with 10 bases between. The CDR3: CSATEMAKNIQYF. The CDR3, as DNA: TGCAGTGCAACGGAGATGGCCAAAAACATTCAGTACTTC.

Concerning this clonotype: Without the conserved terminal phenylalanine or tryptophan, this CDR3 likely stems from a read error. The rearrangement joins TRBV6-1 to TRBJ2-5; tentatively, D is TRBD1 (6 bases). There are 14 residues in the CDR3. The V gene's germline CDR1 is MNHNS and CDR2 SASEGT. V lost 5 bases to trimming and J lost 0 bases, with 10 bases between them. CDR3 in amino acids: CASSLTGYQETQYL. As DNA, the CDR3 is TGTGCCAGCAGTCTCACAGGGTACCAAGAGACCCAGTACCTC.

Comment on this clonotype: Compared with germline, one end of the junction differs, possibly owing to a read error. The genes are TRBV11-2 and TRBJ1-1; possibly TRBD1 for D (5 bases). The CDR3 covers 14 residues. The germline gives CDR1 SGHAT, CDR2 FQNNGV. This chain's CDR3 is CASSLGQKNTGAFF. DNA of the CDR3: TGTGCCAGCAGCTTAGGACAGAAGAACACTGGAGCTTTCTTT.

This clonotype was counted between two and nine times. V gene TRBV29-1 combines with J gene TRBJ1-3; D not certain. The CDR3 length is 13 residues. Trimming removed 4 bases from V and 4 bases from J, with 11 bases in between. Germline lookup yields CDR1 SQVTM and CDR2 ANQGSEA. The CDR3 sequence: CSVGSVEGNTIYF. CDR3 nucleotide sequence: TGCAGCGTTGGGTCTGTGGAGGGAAACACCATATATTTT.

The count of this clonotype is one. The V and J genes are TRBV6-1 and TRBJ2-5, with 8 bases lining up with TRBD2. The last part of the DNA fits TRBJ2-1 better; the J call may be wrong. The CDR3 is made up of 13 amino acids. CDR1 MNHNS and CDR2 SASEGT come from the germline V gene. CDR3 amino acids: CASSDKRGWLQFF. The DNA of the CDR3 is TGTGCCAGCAGTGACAAGCGGGGGTGGTTACAGTTCTTC.

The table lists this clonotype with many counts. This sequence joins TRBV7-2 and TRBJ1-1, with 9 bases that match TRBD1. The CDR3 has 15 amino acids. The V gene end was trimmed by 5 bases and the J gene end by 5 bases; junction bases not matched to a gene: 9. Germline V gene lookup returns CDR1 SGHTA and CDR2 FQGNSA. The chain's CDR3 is CASSPQGARETEAFF. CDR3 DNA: TGTGCCAGCAGCCCACAGGGGGCAAGGGAGACTGAAGCTTTCTTT.

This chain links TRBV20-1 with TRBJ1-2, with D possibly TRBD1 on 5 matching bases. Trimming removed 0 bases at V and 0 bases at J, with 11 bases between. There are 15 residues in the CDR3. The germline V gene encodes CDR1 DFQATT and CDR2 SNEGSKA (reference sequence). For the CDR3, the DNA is TGCAGTGCTAGAGATCACAGGCGGACTAACTATGGCTACACCTTC. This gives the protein CSARDHRRTNYGYTF.

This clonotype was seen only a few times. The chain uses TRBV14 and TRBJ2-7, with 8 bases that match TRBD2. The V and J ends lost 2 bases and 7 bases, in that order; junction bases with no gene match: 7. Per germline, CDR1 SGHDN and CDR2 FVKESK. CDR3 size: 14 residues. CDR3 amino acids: CASSQYGTSFEQYF. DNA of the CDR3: TGTGCCAGCAGCCAATACGGGACTAGTTTTGAGCAGTACTTC. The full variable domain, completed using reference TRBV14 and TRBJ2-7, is EAGVTQFPSHSVIEKGQTVTLRCDPISGHDNLYWYRRVMGKEIKFLLHFVKESKQDESGMPNNRFLAERTGGTYSTLKVQPAELEDSGVYFCASSQYGTSFEQYFGPGTRLTVT.

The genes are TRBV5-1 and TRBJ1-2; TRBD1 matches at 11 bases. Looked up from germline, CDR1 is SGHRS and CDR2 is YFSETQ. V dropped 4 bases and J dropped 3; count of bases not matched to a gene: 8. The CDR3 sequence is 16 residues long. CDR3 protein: CASSKQPGQGDYGYTF. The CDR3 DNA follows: TGCGCCAGCAGCAAACAACCGGGACAGGGGGACTATGGCTACACCTTC.

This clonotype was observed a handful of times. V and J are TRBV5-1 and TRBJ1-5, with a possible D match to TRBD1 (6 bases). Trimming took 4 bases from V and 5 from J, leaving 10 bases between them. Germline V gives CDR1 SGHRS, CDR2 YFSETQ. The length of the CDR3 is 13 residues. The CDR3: CASSVDSYQPQHF. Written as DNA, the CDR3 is TGCGCCAGCAGCGTGGACAGTTATCAGCCCCAGCATTTT.

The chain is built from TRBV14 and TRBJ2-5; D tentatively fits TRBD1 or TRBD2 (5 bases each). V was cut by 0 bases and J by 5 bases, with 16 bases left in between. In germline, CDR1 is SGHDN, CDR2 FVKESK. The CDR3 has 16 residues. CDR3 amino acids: CASSQDPGPWGETQYF. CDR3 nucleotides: TGTGCCAGCAGCCAAGATCCGGGCCCCTGGGGGGAGACCCAGTACTTC.

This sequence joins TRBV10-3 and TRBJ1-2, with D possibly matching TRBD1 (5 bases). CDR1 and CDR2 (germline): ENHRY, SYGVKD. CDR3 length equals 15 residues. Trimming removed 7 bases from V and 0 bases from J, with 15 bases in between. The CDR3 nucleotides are TGTGCCATCATTAGTGACAGTCCCCCTAACTATGGCTACACCTTC. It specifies CAIISDSPPNYGYTF.

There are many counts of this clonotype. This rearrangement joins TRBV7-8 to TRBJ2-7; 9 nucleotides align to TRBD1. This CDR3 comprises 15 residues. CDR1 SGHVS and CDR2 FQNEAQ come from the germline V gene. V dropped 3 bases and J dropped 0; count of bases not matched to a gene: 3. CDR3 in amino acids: CASSFGTGSSYEQYF. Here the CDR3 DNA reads TGTGCCAGCAGCTTTGGGACAGGGAGCTCCTACGAGCAGTACTTC.

CDR3 sequence: CASSTRESNTEAFF. DNA of the CDR3: TGTGCCAGTAGTACCAGGGAATCGAACACTGAAGCTTTCTTT. The chain joins TRBV19 to TRBJ1-1; weak D call: TRBD1 (5 bases). CDR1 is LNHDA, CDR2 SQIVND, per germline (reference sequence). The CDR3 has 14 amino acids. V shed 4 bases and J shed 1 base, with 10 bases lying between them.

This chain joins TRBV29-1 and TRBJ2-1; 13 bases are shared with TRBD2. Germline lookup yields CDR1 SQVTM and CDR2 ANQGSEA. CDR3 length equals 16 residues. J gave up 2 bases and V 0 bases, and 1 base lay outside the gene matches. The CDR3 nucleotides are TGCAGCGTTGAAGATACTAGCGGGAGGGCCTACAATGAGCAGTTCTTC. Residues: CSVEDTSGRAYNEQFF.

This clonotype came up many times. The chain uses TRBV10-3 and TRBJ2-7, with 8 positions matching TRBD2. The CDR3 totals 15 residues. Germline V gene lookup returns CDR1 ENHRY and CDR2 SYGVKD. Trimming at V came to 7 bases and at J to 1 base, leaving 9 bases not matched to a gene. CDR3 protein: CAIITSGDPSYEQYF. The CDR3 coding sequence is TGTGCCATCATAACTAGCGGAGACCCTTCCTACGAGCAGTACTTC.

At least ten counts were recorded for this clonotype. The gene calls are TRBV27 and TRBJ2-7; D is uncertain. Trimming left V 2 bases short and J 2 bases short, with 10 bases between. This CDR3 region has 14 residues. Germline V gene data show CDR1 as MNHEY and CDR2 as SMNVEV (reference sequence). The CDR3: CASSLAPPAYEQYF. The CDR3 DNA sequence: TGTGCCAGCAGTTTAGCACCCCCTGCCTACGAGCAGTACTTC.

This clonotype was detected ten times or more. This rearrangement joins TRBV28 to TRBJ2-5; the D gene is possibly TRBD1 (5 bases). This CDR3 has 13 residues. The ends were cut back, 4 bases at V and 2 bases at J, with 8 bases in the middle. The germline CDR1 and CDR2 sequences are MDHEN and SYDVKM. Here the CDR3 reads CASSSRTQETQYF. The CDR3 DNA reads TGTGCCAGCAGTTCCCGGACACAAGAGACCCAGTACTTC.

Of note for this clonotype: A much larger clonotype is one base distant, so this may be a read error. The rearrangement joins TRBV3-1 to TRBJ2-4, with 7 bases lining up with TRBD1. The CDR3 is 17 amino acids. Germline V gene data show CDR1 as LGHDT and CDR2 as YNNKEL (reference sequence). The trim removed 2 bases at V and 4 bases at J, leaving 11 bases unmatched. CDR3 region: CASSQSIDRAEKNIQYF. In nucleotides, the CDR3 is TGTGCCAGCAGCCAATCAATAGACAGGGCGGAAAAAAACATTCAGTACTTC.

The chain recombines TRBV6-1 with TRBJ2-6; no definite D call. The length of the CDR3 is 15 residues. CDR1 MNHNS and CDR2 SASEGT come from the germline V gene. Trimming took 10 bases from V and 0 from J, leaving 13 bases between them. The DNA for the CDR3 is TGTGCCACTACCGTCGGTCTCTCTGGGGCCAACGTCCTGACTTTC. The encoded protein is CATTVGLSGANVLTF.

This CDR3 is CASSSRGSGVDSPLHF. CDR3 DNA sequence: TGTGCCAGCAGCTCCAGAGGATCAGGGGTGGATTCACCCCTCCACTTT. The chain employs TRBV9 and TRBJ1-6; D is possibly TRBD1 (6 bases). The CDR3 loop spans 16 amino acids. Trimming pared 4 bases from V and 8 bases from J, leaving 19 bases between. Germline assignment: CDR1 SGDLS and CDR2 YYNGEE.

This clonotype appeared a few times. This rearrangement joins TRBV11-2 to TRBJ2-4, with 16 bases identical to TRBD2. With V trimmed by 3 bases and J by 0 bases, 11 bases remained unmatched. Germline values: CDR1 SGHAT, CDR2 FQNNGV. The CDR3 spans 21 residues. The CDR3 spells CASSFGTSGRAGALAKNIQYF. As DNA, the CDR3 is TGTGCCAGCAGCTTCGGGACTAGCGGGAGGGCTGGAGCCCTAGCCAAAAACATTCAGTACTTC.

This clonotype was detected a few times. The CDR3 region is CASRAGTRPTGELFF. DNA of the CDR3: TGTGCCAGCAGGGCCGGGACTAGGCCCACCGGGGAGCTGTTTTTT. The V and J genes are TRBV3-1 and TRBJ2-2; the match to TRBD2 covers 8 bases. Germline CDR1 LGHDT, CDR2 YNNKEL (reference sequence). The CDR3 spans 15 residues. The J segment lost 4 bases and the V segment lost 6 bases, leaving 7 bases of the junction unmatched.